These T cell receptor beta chains were read from a single sample in a study of shared clonotypes between healthy human individuals. Libraries were prepared by immunoSEQ multiplex PCR; TCRdb keeps only in-frame clonotypes and omits some of them. The sample lists about 1.1 million clones; 70% to 85% were seen once. Material for sequencing was memory CD4+ T cells from PBMCs. The source is a man younger than 30 in good health. Some clones in this sample may be carry-over from other donors' samples. Both conserved end residues are part of each CDR3. The D gene is left open where the match is weak. The size entry is marked missing in some rows and otherwise reads once, few, many or a size class.

TRBV18	TRBJ2-6	-	once	CASSREQAPGANVLTF	TGTGCCAGCTCACGAGAACAGGCTCCTGGGGCCAACGTCCTGACTTTC
TRBV13	TRBJ2-7	TRBD1	-	CASSQPDRVATQQYF	TGTGCCAGCAGCCAACCCGACAGGGTGGCTACGCAGCAGTACTTC
TRBV5-1	TRBJ2-5	TRBD1	-	CASSPVRQGLVWETQYF	TGCGCCAGCAGCCCAGTCAGACAGGGGTTAGTGTGGGAGACCCAGTACTTC
TRBV7-9	TRBJ1-4	-	-	CASSLGRGDTEWGNEKLFF	TGTGCCAGCAGCTTGGGCAGAGGAGACACGGAATGGGGGAATGAAAAACTGTTTTTT
TRBV18	TRBJ2-2	-	-	CASSPDRTSELFF	TGTGCCAGCTCACCAGACAGGACCTCGGAGCTGTTTTTT
TRBV29-1	TRBJ2-5	-	-	CSVRAGQETQYF	TGCAGCGTCCGTGCGGGGCAAGAGACCCAGTACTTC
TRBV28	TRBJ2-1	TRBD2	-	CASRTSGTGEQFF	TGTGCCAGTAGGACTAGCGGGACAGGTGAGCAGTTCTTC
TRBV5-1	TRBJ2-2	-	-	CASSLGTDTGELFF	TGCGCCAGCAGCTTGGGGACGGACACCGGGGAGCTGTTTTTT
TRBV18	TRBJ1-4	-	-	CASSQLQGENEKLFF	TGTGCCAGCTCACAGTTACAGGGAGAAAATGAAAAACTGTTTTTT
TRBV2	TRBJ2-7	-	-	CASRPREDYEQYF	TGTGCCAGCAGACCAAGGGAGGACTACGAGCAGTACTTC
TRBV10-3	TRBJ2-5	-	-	CAISVGVRETQYF	TGTGCCATCAGTGTGGGGGTGCGAGAGACCCAGTACTTC
TRBV7-9	TRBJ1-2	-	once	CASSLDRMKSYGYTF	TGTGCCAGCAGCTTAGACCGGATGAAAAGCTATGGCTACACCTTC
TRBV2	TRBJ2-2	-	-	CASRLNTGELFF	TGTGCCAGCAGACTAAACACCGGGGAGCTGTTTTTT
TRBV10-3	TRBJ1-2	-	-	CAISRQGGYTF	TGTGCCATCAGCAGGCAGGGTGGCTACACCTTC
TRBV7-2	TRBJ2-2	-	-	CASRMQGVGELFF	TGTGCCAGCAGGATGCAGGGCGTCGGGGAGCTGTTTTTT
TRBV19	TRBJ2-5	TRBD2	-	CASSLAGVLETQYF	TGTGCCAGTAGTCTAGCGGGAGTCTTAGAGACCCAGTACTTC
TRBV28	TRBJ2-7	-	once	CASSLPLKTLRTTYEQYF	TGTGCCAGCAGTTTACCGCTTAAGACCCTAAGGACCACCTACGAGCAGTACTTC
TRBV6-6	TRBJ2-7	-	-	CASSYGGPTEQYF	TGTGCCAGCAGTTACGGAGGGCCAACCGAGCAGTACTTC
TRBV9	TRBJ1-2	-	-	CASSVLTGRFNYGYTF	TGTGCCAGCAGCGTCCTGACAGGCAGGTTTAACTATGGCTACACCTTC
TRBV2	TRBJ1-5	-	-	CASSGGALGQPQHF	TGTGCCAGCAGTGGAGGGGCTTTAGGGCAGCCCCAGCATTTT
TRBV11-3	TRBJ2-2	-	-	CASRETTNTGELFF	TGTGCCAGCAGAGAGACCACAAACACCGGGGAGCTGTTTTTT
TRBV4-3	TRBJ2-3	TRBD2	few	CASSHGRASGSTDTQYF	TGCGCCAGCAGCCACGGCCGGGCTAGCGGGAGCACAGATACGCAGTATTTT
TRBV6-5	TRBJ2-1	TRBD1	-	CASSPPGTGFHEQFF	TGTGCCAGCAGCCCGCCCGGGACAGGGTTTCACGAGCAGTTCTTC
TRBV2	TRBJ2-7	-	-	CASREYIDGGEQYF	TGTGCCAGCAGAGAATACATCGACGGCGGCGAGCAGTACTTC
TRBV5-1	TRBJ1-1	TRBD1	-	CASSSEPGGTEAFF	TGCGCCAGCAGCAGCGAACCAGGGGGTACGGAAGCTTTCTTT
TRBV27	TRBJ2-7	-	few	CASSRISGYEQYF	TGTGCCAGCAGTAGGATCTCGGGGTACGAGCAGTACTTC